The 18 T cell receptor beta chains below all came from one sample that was sequenced in a study of T cells expressing NK-cell markers. TCRdb processed the 5' RACE reads again and assigns one entry to each CDR3 protein, with no DNA. There are roughly 420,000 distinct CDR3 sequences in the sample, with approximately 6.8% held by the top ten. Sequenced: blood T cells: a sorted CD56 or NKG2C T cell subset, CD4+ or CD8+ T cells, or bulk PBMC T cells (not recorded which). The receptor source for this set is a woman aged 18 to 75 in good health.

V usage is TRBV20-1 and J usage is TRBJ1-1; the D call from TCRdb, TRBD1, cannot be confirmed without DNA. This CDR3 is built from 17 residues. CDR1 and CDR2 from the germline V gene are DFQATT and SNEGSKA (reference sequence). CDR3 amino acids: CSAAGTGQLWRATEAFF.

The rearrangement links TRBV3-1 to TRBJ2-4; TCRdb's D gene call, TRBD1, goes unchecked for lack of DNA. CDR3 size: 18 residues. CDR1 is LGHDT, CDR2 YNNKEL, per germline (reference sequence). This CDR3 is CASSQETGQGWTKNIQYF.

This chain connects TRBV25-1 to TRBJ2-1. The CDR3 spans 13 residues. Germline CDR1 is MGHDK and CDR2 is SYGVNS. CDR3 loop: CASSEYRGDEQFF.

The rearrangement joins TRBV29-1 to TRBJ2-5; TCRdb indicates TRBD2, and absent DNA this call remains unverified. The germline CDR1 and CDR2 sequences are SQVTM and ANQGSEA. The CDR3 is 13 amino acids. This CDR3 reads CSSREALQETQNF.

The CDR3 sequence is CASRPDTLSYNEQFF. V gene TRBV27 combines with J gene TRBJ2-1. This CDR3 comprises 15 residues. Germline V lookup: CDR1 MNHEY, CDR2 SMNVEV (reference sequence).

The chain combines TRBV5-1 with TRBJ1-1; no DNA is available, so the TRBD1 call from TCRdb remains unchecked. Germline-derived CDR1 and CDR2 are SGHRS and YFSETQ. The CDR3 contains 14 residues. CDR3 region: CASRDGRGYTEAFF.

The chain uses TRBV6-5 and TRBJ2-5; TCRdb returns TRBD2, unconfirmable since there is no DNA. The CDR3 has 13 amino acids. Germline V CDR1 and CDR2: MNHEY, SVGAGI. The chain's CDR3 is CASSYGGEETQYF.

The genes are TRBV20-1 and TRBJ2-7; TCRdb selects TRBD2, and the lack of DNA leaves this call unchecked. CDR3 length: 14 residues. Looked up from germline, CDR1 is DFQATT and CDR2 is SNEGSKA (reference sequence). This chain's CDR3 is CSARSSSGDYEQYF.

The chain links TRBV20-1 to TRBJ2-3; TCRdb selects TRBD2, and the lack of DNA leaves this call unchecked. This CDR3 has 15 amino acids. Germline V CDR1 and CDR2: DFQATT, SNEGSKA (reference sequence). CDR3 in amino acids: CSAQTSGGFTDTQYF.

The chain recombines TRBV27 with TRBJ2-1. Looked up from germline, CDR1 is MNHEY and CDR2 is SMNVEV (reference sequence). The CDR3 spans 14 residues. Here the CDR3 reads CASSLSWSYNEQFF.

The chain uses TRBV12-3 or TRBV12-4 and TRBJ2-3; TCRdb lists TRBD2, though no DNA is available to test this call. CDR3 length: 15 amino acids. CDR3: CASSLSAGVPDTQYF.

The rearrangement joins TRBV14 to TRBJ2-1; TCRdb designates TRBD2, a call that cannot be tested without DNA. The CDR3 is 17 residues long. Germline CDR1 SGHDN, CDR2 FVKESK. The CDR3 sequence: CASSARGATSSDNEQFF.

The chain carries TRBV29-1 and TRBJ2-7; TCRdb selects TRBD1, and the lack of DNA leaves this call unchecked. Looked up from germline, CDR1 is SQVTM and CDR2 is ANQGSEA. This CDR3 has 12 amino acids. The CDR3 loop reads CSVRQGSYEQYF.

J is TRBJ2-1 and V is TRBV28; no DNA is available, so the TRBD2 call from TCRdb remains unchecked. The germline CDR1 and CDR2 sequences are MDHEN and SYDVKM. CDR3 length equals 16 residues. The chain's CDR3 is CASSFQGLALYNEQFF.

The V call is TRBV18, the J call TRBJ2-3. Looked up from germline, CDR1 is KGHSH and CDR2 is LQKENI. The CDR3 has 13 residues. The CDR3 sequence is CASSQGSGDTQYF.

The J gene is TRBJ1-1, the V gene TRBV6-5. Germline CDR1 and CDR2: MNHEY and SVGAGI. This CDR3 spans 15 amino acids. The chain's CDR3 is CASSSSQVVNTEAFF.

The V gene is TRBV5-1, the J gene TRBJ2-1; the TCRdb call, TRBD1, lacks DNA for checking. The CDR3 covers 16 residues. CDR1 and CDR2 from the germline V gene are SGHRS and YFSETQ. The CDR3 sequence: CASSTGARDANNEQFF.

The rearrangement links TRBV9 to TRBJ2-7; TCRdb lists TRBD2, though no DNA is available to test this call. Germline V gives CDR1 SGDLS, CDR2 YYNGEE. The CDR3 has 17 amino acids. CDR3 sequence reads: CASSVEGTSGSGYEQYF.